This TCR beta chain was retrieved from a study of control samples from healthy donors and cancer patients. Profiling relied on immunoSEQ multiplex PCR, and the TCRdb table lists in-frame clones only, not all of them. The sample holds about 150,000 clones, around 95% seen once. The CDR3 is 18 amino acids. Deletions cut 1 base from V and 3 bases from J, with 19 bases between. Looked up from germline, CDR1 is MGHRA and CDR2 is YSYEKL. The source material was blood. The chain employs TRBV4-1 and TRBJ2-4; D is possibly TRBD1 or TRBD2 (6 bases each). This TCR derives from a man between 40 and 49 years old in good health. The CDR3 sequence is CASSQGISGALDKNIQYF. For the CDR3, the DNA is TGCGCCAGCAGCCAAGGAATTTCGGGGGCGTTGGACAAAAACATTCAGTACTTC.